The 13 T cell receptor beta chains listed next were all sequenced from one sample in a study of identical twins. TCRdb re-called the 5' RACE reads with MiXCR, one entry per CDR3 protein. The table records under 250,000 distinct CDR3 sequences, roughly 7.5% of them present only once. A further study also used this sample, focusing on yellow fever vaccine responses in identical twins.

Sequenced: memory (CD45RO+) T cells sorted from blood. The receptors come from a woman between 18 and 30 years old in good health.

Many counts were recorded for this clonotype. The chain is built from TRBV5-1 and TRBJ2-7; D gene uncertain. Germline V CDR1 and CDR2: SGHRS, YFSETQ. V lost 4 bases to trimming and J lost 7 bases, with 12 bases between them. This CDR3 is 12 amino acids long. The CDR3 DNA sequence: TGCGCCAGCAGCCAGACAAGTCGGGAGCAGTACTTC. This encodes CASSQTSREQYF. The full variable domain, rest sourced from reference TRBV5-1 and TRBJ2-7, is KAGVTQTPRYLIKTRGQQVTLSCSPISGHRSVSWYQQTPGQGLQFLFEYFSETQRNKGNFPGRFSGRQFSNSRSEMNVSTLELGDSALYLCASSQTSREQYFGPGTRLTVT.

This chain links TRBV5-1 with TRBJ2-5; TRBD1 matches at 7 bases. Germline CDR1 is SGHRS and CDR2 is YFSETQ. This CDR3 is 15 amino acids long. V lost 0 bases, J lost 1 base, and 3 bases stayed unmatched. The CDR3 region is CASSLAGQPQETQYF. CDR3 coding DNA: TGCGCCAGCAGCTTGGCGGGACAGCCCCAAGAGACCCAGTACTTC.

This clonotype has at least ten counts. The J gene is TRBJ2-7, the V gene TRBV5-1; 9 nucleotides line up with TRBD2. The CDR3 totals 14 residues. Germline loops: CDR1 SGHRS, CDR2 YFSETQ. Trimming took 2 bases from V and 7 from J; bases not matched to a gene: 7. CDR3 residues: CASSLIAGESEQYF. As DNA, the CDR3 is TGCGCCAGCAGCTTAATAGCGGGGGAGAGTGAGCAGTACTTC.

In its sample, this clonotype was seen many times. The genes are TRBV4-2 and TRBJ1-1, with D tentatively TRBD1 (5 bases). V lost 0 bases and J lost 1, with 9 bases in between. The CDR3 loop spans 15 amino acids. The germline V gene has CDR1 LGHNA and CDR2 YNFKEQ. CDR3 amino acids: CASSQEGDGNTEAFF. CDR3 DNA: TGTGCCAGCAGCCAAGAGGGGGATGGGAACACTGAAGCTTTCTTT.

V gene TRBV7-2 combines with J gene TRBJ2-7; D possibly corresponds to TRBD2 (5 bases). CDR1 is SGHTA, CDR2 FQGNSA, per germline. V lost 1 base and J lost 6, with 13 bases in between. The CDR3 has 14 residues. The CDR3 DNA reads as TGTGCCAGCAGCTTAGGGCGCGGGTCTGGCGAGCAGTACTTC. It is translated as CASSLGRGSGEQYF.

Worth noting for this clonotype: A much larger clone is a single base away; this may be a read error. The chain recombines TRBV12-3 or TRBV12-4 with TRBJ2-7; 11 nucleotides align to TRBD2. The CDR3 has 17 amino acids. The CDR3: CAISSPTGTSGSYEQYF. CDR3 DNA sequence: TGTGCCATCAGTTCCCCCACCGGGACTAGCGGATCCTACGAGCAGTACTTC.

This clonotype was observed at least ten times. The rearrangement uses TRBV12-3 or TRBV12-4 and TRBJ2-1; 14 bases are shared with TRBD2. There are 16 residues in the CDR3. Trimming removed 4 bases from V and 5 bases from J; junction bases left unmatched: 4. Written as DNA, the CDR3 is TGTGCCAGCAGTTCGCCGGGACTAGCGGGAGACAATGAGCAGTTCTTC. Its protein product is CASSSPGLAGDNEQFF.

This chain joins TRBV15 and TRBJ2-2, with a possible D match to TRBD1 (5 bases). V was shortened by 5 bases and J by 2 bases, with 9 bases between the two germline ends. The CDR3 length is 14 residues. In germline, CDR1 is LNHNV, CDR2 YYDKDF (reference sequence). Here the CDR3 DNA reads TGTGCCACCAGCCGGCAGGGTAACACCGGGGAGCTGTTTTTT. Translated: CATSRQGNTGELFF.

The CDR3 bases are TGTGCCAGCAGCTTAGGGACGACTAACAATGAGCAGTTCTTC. Translated, it gives CASSLGTTNNEQFF. This chain uses TRBV11-2 with TRBJ2-1, with D possibly matching TRBD2 (5 bases). Germline assignment: CDR1 SGHAT and CDR2 FQNNGV. The V and J ends lost 1 base and 5 bases respectively, with 9 bases between them. The CDR3 length is 14 residues.

This clonotype has a handful of counts. This chain links TRBV28 with TRBJ2-7; D might be TRBD1 (6 bases). Trimming left V 5 bases short and J 4 bases short, with 12 bases between. CDR1 MDHEN and CDR2 SYDVKM come from the germline V gene. The CDR3 covers 13 residues. The CDR3 DNA is TGTGCCAGCAGTCCGGGACACACATACGAGCAGTACTTC. This encodes CASSPGHTYEQYF.

V gene TRBV28 combines with J gene TRBJ1-2; D call uncertain. CDR1 is MDHEN and CDR2 is SYDVKM in the germline V gene. Trimming took 2 bases from V and 8 from J, leaving 18 bases between them. The CDR3 covers 15 residues. CDR3 DNA: TGTGCCAGCAGTTTACTCAACGGACGGGCGCGGGGCTACACCTTC. Protein sequence: CASSLLNGRARGYTF.

The V gene is TRBV11-3, the J gene TRBJ2-1; D is unclear. The length of the CDR3 is 13 residues. Between the trimmed V and J ends, which lost 4 bases and 9 bases, there was a span of 13 bases. Germline CDR1 is SGHNT and CDR2 is YENEEA. CDR3 in amino acids: CASSSTVDSEQFF. Written as DNA, the CDR3 is TGTGCCAGCAGCTCGACGGTGGATAGTGAGCAGTTCTTC.

This clonotype turned up a few times. V and J are TRBV5-1 and TRBJ2-3; no clear D. Trimming removed 0 bases from V and 1 base from J, with 12 bases in between. Germline lookup yields CDR1 SGHRS and CDR2 YFSETQ. The CDR3 is 16 residues long. CDR3 DNA: TGCGCCAGCAGCTTGGCCATTGCTGGGGGCACAGATACGCAGTATTTT. Translating it yields CASSLAIAGGTDTQYF.